These 12 T cell receptor beta chains were sequenced from one sample in a study of OX40 agonist ivuxolimab in advanced cancers. The library was generated by the immunoSEQ multiplex PCR assay. TCRdb took this table from immuneACCESS and kept in-frame rearrangements with V and J called. Such tables lack part of the clones; where checked against another copy, unresolved V genes explain under half of the gap, and the rest is unexplained. For this sample the table gives 55,000 to 65,000 clones, of which approximately 90% were detected only once. Clones ranked in the top ten supply about 0.44% of the sample. This specimen was CD4+ or CD8+ T cells sorted from blood, taken in a trial of the OX40 agonist ivuxolimab. These receptors were obtained from an adult with an advanced solid tumor such as melanoma, head and neck, liver or kidney cancer.

The genes are TRBV6-5 and TRBJ2-1, with TRBD2 identical over 8 bases. V trimming: 4 bases; J trimming: 6 bases; junction bases outside the gene matches: 8. This CDR3 region has 15 residues. Germline V gene lookup returns CDR1 MNHEY and CDR2 SVGAGI. The chain's CDR3 is CASSSRVAGRNEQFF. As DNA, the CDR3 is TGTGCCAGCAGTTCGCGGGTAGCGGGGCGCAATGAGCAGTTCTTC.

V is TRBV9 and J is TRBJ2-7, with 8 bases aligning to TRBD2. Germline CDR1 and CDR2: SGDLS and YYNGEE. CDR3 length: 15 residues. Trimming cost V 0 bases and J 2 bases; bases outside gene matches: 4. The CDR3 DNA follows: TGTGCCAGCAGCGTAGGGGTTAGCGGGACCTACGAGCAGTACTTC. The encoded protein is CASSVGVSGTYEQYF.

The J gene is TRBJ2-2, the V gene TRBV4-2; 11 bases fit TRBD2. This CDR3 is built from 16 residues. J was trimmed by 6 bases and V by 2 bases; bases with no gene match: 5. Germline lookup yields CDR1 LGHNA and CDR2 YNFKEQ. The CDR3 DNA sequence: TGTGCCAGCAGCCAAAATAGCGGGAGGGCCGCCGGGGAGCTGTTTTTT. It translates to CASSQNSGRAAGELFF.

V and J are TRBV7-9 and TRBJ2-5; no clear D. This CDR3 comprises 13 residues. Germline CDR1 reads SEHNR; CDR2 reads FQNEAQ (reference sequence). V was cut by 4 bases and J by 2 bases, with 8 bases left in between. The CDR3 here is CASSSRAQETQYF. The DNA for the CDR3 is TGTGCCAGCAGCTCTAGAGCTCAAGAGACCCAGTACTTC. Using reference TRBV7-9 and TRBJ2-5 for the parts outside the CDR3, the full variable domain is DTGVSQNPRHKITKRGQNVTFRCDPISEHNRLYWYRQTLGQGPEFLTYFQNEAQLEKSRLLSDRFSAERPKGSFSTLEIQRTEQGDSAMYLCASSSRAQETQYFGPGTRLLVL.

The J gene is TRBJ2-1, the V gene TRBV29-1, with TRBD2 identical over 11 bases. Germline CDR1 is SQVTM and CDR2 is ANQGSEA. Trimming at V came to 8 bases and at J to 3 bases, leaving 12 bases not matched to a gene. The CDR3 totals 16 residues. CDR3 DNA: TGCAGCACCCGCCCCACTAGCGGGAGCCGCTACAATGAGCAGTTCTTC. Protein product: CSTRPTSGSRYNEQFF.

This sequence joins TRBV7-2 and TRBJ2-7; D is possibly TRBD2 (5 bases). Trimming pared 11 bases from V and 0 bases from J, leaving 11 bases between. This CDR3 is built from 12 residues. CDR1 SGHTA and CDR2 FQGNSA come from the germline V gene. The CDR3 protein is CAARRVSYEQYF. The DNA of the CDR3 is TGTGCCGCCAGGCGGGTCTCCTACGAGCAGTACTTC.

The V and J genes are TRBV30 and TRBJ1-4; the D gene is possibly TRBD1 (6 bases). The length of the CDR3 is 13 residues. In germline, CDR1 is GTSNPN, CDR2 SVGIG (reference sequence). Trimming removed 4 bases at V and 8 bases at J, with 14 bases between. The CDR3 protein is CAWNWQGTEKLFF. The CDR3 DNA follows: TGTGCCTGGAATTGGCAGGGGACGGAAAAACTGTTTTTT.

V is TRBV27 and J is TRBJ1-3; D gene uncertain. The CDR3 spans 15 residues. The germline V gene has CDR1 MNHEY and CDR2 SMNVEV (reference sequence). V gave up 0 bases and J gave up 0 bases, with 6 bases separating them. The CDR3 DNA reads as TGTGCCAGCAGTTTATCGATAGGCTCTGGAAACACCATATATTTT. Its protein is CASSLSIGSGNTIYF.

The CDR3, as DNA: TGTGCCAGCAGTTTGGGGACAGGGGGGAATCAGCCCCAGCATTTT. Protein sequence: CASSLGTGGNQPQHF. The chain combines TRBV6-6 with TRBJ1-5; 11 positions agree with TRBD1. V lost 4 bases to trimming and J lost 4 bases; unmatched junction nucleotides: 3. From germline, CDR1 is MNHNY and CDR2 SVGAGI (reference sequence). The CDR3 has 15 amino acids.

This chain connects TRBV5-1 to TRBJ2-6; 8 bases agree with TRBD1. V was clipped by 1 base and J by 2 bases; unmatched bases: 8. Germline CDR1 SGHRS, CDR2 YFSETQ. This CDR3 comprises 18 residues. The CDR3 protein is CASSLTGTGSAGANVLTF. DNA of the CDR3: TGCGCCAGCAGCTTGACGGGGACAGGTTCTGCTGGGGCCAACGTCCTGACTTTC.

CDR3 residues: CASRGASSSTDTQYF. The DNA of the CDR3 is TGTGCCAGCAGGGGGGCCAGCTCTAGCACAGATACGCAGTATTTT. The rearrangement joins TRBV5-4 to TRBJ2-3, with a tentative D call TRBD1 (6 bases). V was trimmed by 5 bases and J by 0 bases, leaving 13 bases between them. CDR3 length: 15 residues. The germline CDR1 and CDR2 sequences are SGHNT and YYREEE (reference sequence).

A single count supports this clone. The CDR3 here is CAWRKTVSSYNSPLHF. The CDR3 DNA follows: TGTGCCTGGAGAAAGACCGTGAGCTCCTATAATTCACCCCTCCACTTT. The chain employs TRBV30 and TRBJ1-6, with unresolved D. CDR3 length: 16 residues. Germline V gene sequence: CDR1 GTSNPN, CDR2 SVGIG (reference sequence). V lost 3 bases and J lost 0, with 12 bases in between.